This TCR beta chain was recovered during a study of blood T cell repertoires in COVID-19. Per the authors' pipeline: Reference gene primer amplification gave estimated nucleated cell counts. Repertoires were generated with immunoSEQ multiplex PCR, while TCRdb's copy carries only in-frame clones and drops some. The V and J calls and clone size are taken from that table; D and trimming were inferred from the DNA. The profile shows 250,000 or so clones, about nine tenths of them singletons. This CDR3 spans 15 amino acids. Trimming took 1 base from V and 7 from J, leaving 14 bases between them. Germline loops: CDR1 LGHDT, CDR2 YNNKEL (reference sequence). Participants were aged roughly 18 to 89 years from 20 to 30 US areas.

The chain is built from TRBV3-1 (or the pseudogene TRBV3-2) and TRBJ1-5, with D perhaps matching TRBD1 (5 bases). This TCR derives from a woman in her thirties with acute COVID-19. The sample was PBMCs or T cells enriched from blood (not recorded which). The CDR3 coding sequence is TGTGCCAGCAGCCAAGGTGGGGCTGAGATACAGCCCCAGCATTTT. Encoded protein: CASSQGGAEIQPQHF.